Listed below are T cell receptor beta chains from one sample, sequenced in a study of T cell responses to AZD1222 COVID-19 vaccine. TCRdb's table, derived via immunoSEQ multiplex PCR, lists solely in-frame clones and lacks some. The sample holds 75,000 to 90,000 clones, 92% seen once. Sequencing was performed on peripheral blood, taken 28 days after the second AZD1222 dose. These receptors were taken from an adult who received the AZD1222 COVID-19 vaccine. Both conserved end residues are part of each CDR3. Fields, in order: D gene, J gene, V gene, CDR3 protein. A D gene is named only where the DNA matches it firmly.

D gene: TRBD2
J gene: TRBJ2-5
V gene: TRBV19
CDR3 protein: CASSIGTNQETQYF

D gene: NA
J gene: TRBJ2-1
V gene: TRBV6-2/TRBV6-3
CDR3 protein: CASSYRAGYEQFF

D gene: NA
J gene: TRBJ2-7
V gene: TRBV29-1
CDR3 protein: CSVVDEDEQYF

D gene: NA
J gene: TRBJ2-7
V gene: TRBV3-1/TRBV3-2
CDR3 protein: CASSQLTPPPYEQYF

D gene: NA
J gene: TRBJ1-5
V gene: TRBV7-5
CDR3 protein: CVRRATPGGFSNQPQHF

D gene: TRBD1
J gene: TRBJ1-2
V gene: TRBV19
CDR3 protein: CASSESGTDNYGYTF

D gene: TRBD1
J gene: TRBJ1-2
V gene: TRBV15
CDR3 protein: CATSRDFFSTGSGHGYTF

D gene: NA
J gene: TRBJ1-5
V gene: TRBV27
CDR3 protein: CASSQTASNQPQHF

D gene: NA
J gene: TRBJ1-3
V gene: TRBV4-1
CDR3 protein: CASSRAGRNSGNTIYF

D gene: NA
J gene: TRBJ2-2
V gene: TRBV4-3
CDR3 protein: CASSQSGTGITPSGELFF

D gene: TRBD2
J gene: TRBJ2-1
V gene: TRBV7-6
CDR3 protein: CASSLGLAGAIPDNEQFF

D gene: NA
J gene: TRBJ2-1
V gene: TRBV27
CDR3 protein: CASSSAYNEQFF

D gene: TRBD1
J gene: TRBJ1-1
V gene: TRBV5-1
CDR3 protein: CASSSLDREGTEAFF

D gene: NA
J gene: TRBJ2-7
V gene: TRBV5-1
CDR3 protein: CASSLLGRIYEQYF

D gene: NA
J gene: TRBJ2-7
V gene: TRBV6-1
CDR3 protein: CASSERASTHGEQYF

D gene: TRBD1
J gene: TRBJ1-1
V gene: TRBV28
CDR3 protein: CASRPDRGSVGEAFF

D gene: TRBD1
J gene: TRBJ2-3
V gene: TRBV19
CDR3 protein: CASSPTGTDTQYF

D gene: NA
J gene: TRBJ2-1
V gene: TRBV5-1
CDR3 protein: CASSLVAGMNNEQFF

D gene: NA
J gene: TRBJ1-5
V gene: TRBV30
CDR3 protein: CAWSGGSGGWDSNQPQHF

D gene: NA
J gene: TRBJ1-5
V gene: TRBV18
CDR3 protein: CASSTGGIDQPQHF

D gene: NA
J gene: TRBJ2-7
V gene: TRBV28
CDR3 protein: CASSSPRRGSSYEQYF

D gene: NA
J gene: TRBJ2-2
V gene: TRBV7-3
CDR3 protein: CASSLGGNTGELFF

D gene: NA
J gene: TRBJ1-2
V gene: TRBV7-9
CDR3 protein: CASSSAGLPYTYGYTF

D gene: NA
J gene: TRBJ1-1
V gene: TRBV21-1
CDR3 protein: CASIGNRGCPPMNTEAFF

D gene: NA
J gene: TRBJ1-4
V gene: TRBV19
CDR3 protein: CASGSGGPNEKLFF

D gene: TRBD1
J gene: TRBJ1-5
V gene: TRBV7-2
CDR3 protein: CASSLRTGVGIDSNQPQHF

D gene: NA
J gene: TRBJ1-2
V gene: TRBV3-1/TRBV3-2
CDR3 protein: CASSPGRGYTF

D gene: TRBD2
J gene: TRBJ2-1
V gene: TRBV30
CDR3 protein: CAWSVLAGTSGRDEQFF

D gene: TRBD2
J gene: TRBJ2-3
V gene: TRBV19
CDR3 protein: CASSLGLAGADTQYF

D gene: NA
J gene: TRBJ1-1
V gene: TRBV19
CDR3 protein: CASSIPGLNTEAFF

D gene: NA
J gene: TRBJ1-1
V gene: TRBV29-1
CDR3 protein: CSFGTGNTEAFF

D gene: NA
J gene: TRBJ2-1
V gene: TRBV6-5
CDR3 protein: CASSTYNEQFF

D gene: NA
J gene: TRBJ2-3
V gene: TRBV10-1
CDR3 protein: CASSDSTDTQYF

D gene: NA
J gene: TRBJ1-3
V gene: TRBV27
CDR3 protein: CASRSRGISGNTIYF

D gene: TRBD1
J gene: TRBJ1-1
V gene: TRBV18
CDR3 protein: CASSPRTGTAGMNTEAFF

D gene: NA
J gene: TRBJ1-3
V gene: TRBV7-2
CDR3 protein: CASSKNGEPVSGNTIYF

D gene: NA
J gene: TRBJ2-7
V gene: TRBV11-2
CDR3 protein: CASSSILAHSYEQYF

D gene: NA
J gene: TRBJ2-6
V gene: TRBV25-1
CDR3 protein: CASAGPGANVLTF

D gene: TRBD2
J gene: TRBJ2-7
V gene: TRBV19
CDR3 protein: CASSRGDSGNGYEQYF

D gene: NA
J gene: TRBJ1-5
V gene: TRBV4-3
CDR3 protein: CASSQDLVGGARWQPQHF

D gene: NA
J gene: TRBJ2-1
V gene: TRBV9
CDR3 protein: CASSANSNNEQFF

D gene: NA
J gene: TRBJ2-2
V gene: TRBV12-3/TRBV12-4
CDR3 protein: CASSYRDSGELFF

D gene: NA
J gene: TRBJ2-7
V gene: TRBV6-4
CDR3 protein: CASGPGVEQYF

D gene: NA
J gene: TRBJ1-4
V gene: TRBV4-3
CDR3 protein: CASSQDREKLFF

D gene: TRBD2
J gene: TRBJ2-1
V gene: TRBV10-3
CDR3 protein: CAISDPGLANNEQFF

D gene: TRBD2
J gene: TRBJ2-3
V gene: TRBV5-8
CDR3 protein: CASSSKLAGGKDTQYF

D gene: TRBD1
J gene: TRBJ2-2
V gene: TRBV6-5
CDR3 protein: CASRGRGDTGELFF

D gene: NA
J gene: TRBJ1-2
V gene: TRBV4-3
CDR3 protein: CASSQWKTNYGYTF

D gene: NA
J gene: TRBJ1-1
V gene: TRBV6-5
CDR3 protein: CASRPAGVNTEAFF

D gene: NA
J gene: TRBJ2-7
V gene: TRBV9
CDR3 protein: CASSVEVGGPYEQYF